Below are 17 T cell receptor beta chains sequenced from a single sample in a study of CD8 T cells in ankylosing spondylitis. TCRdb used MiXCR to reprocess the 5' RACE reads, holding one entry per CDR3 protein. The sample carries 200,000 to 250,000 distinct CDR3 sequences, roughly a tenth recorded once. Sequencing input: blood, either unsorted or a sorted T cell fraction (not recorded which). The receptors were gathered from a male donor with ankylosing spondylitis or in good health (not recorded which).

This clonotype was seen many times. The CDR3 is CSRGQAGGSDTQYF. The CDR3 bases are TGCAGTCGGGGCCAGGCGGGAGGGTCAGATACGCAGTATTTT. This rearrangement joins TRBV20-1 to TRBJ2-3; 9 bases line up with TRBD2. CDR3 length: 14 residues. Germline V CDR1 and CDR2: DFQATT, SNEGSKA (reference sequence). With 8 bases clipped from V and 4 bases from J, the junction kept 10 bases outside the gene matches.

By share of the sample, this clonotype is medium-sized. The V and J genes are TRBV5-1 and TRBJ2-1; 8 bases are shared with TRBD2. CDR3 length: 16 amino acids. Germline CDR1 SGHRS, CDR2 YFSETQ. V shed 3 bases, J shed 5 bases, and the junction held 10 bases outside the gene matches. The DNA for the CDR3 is TGCGCCAGCAGCTCCCAGGGCGGGGGGATAAACAATGAGCAGTTCTTC. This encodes CASSSQGGGINNEQFF.

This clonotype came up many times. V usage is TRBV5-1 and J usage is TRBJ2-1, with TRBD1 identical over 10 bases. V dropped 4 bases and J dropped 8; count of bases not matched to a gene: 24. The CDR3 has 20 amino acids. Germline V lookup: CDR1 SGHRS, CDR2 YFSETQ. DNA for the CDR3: TGCGCCAGCAGCCCGGTGACAGGGGGCTGGGCTAGTTATCGGCAGGATGAGCAGTTCTTC. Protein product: CASSPVTGGWASYRQDEQFF.

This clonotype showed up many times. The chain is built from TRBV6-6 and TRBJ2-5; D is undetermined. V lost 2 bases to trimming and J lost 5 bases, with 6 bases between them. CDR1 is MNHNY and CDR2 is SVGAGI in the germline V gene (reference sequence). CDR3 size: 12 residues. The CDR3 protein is CASSYVSETQYF. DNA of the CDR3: TGTGCCAGCAGTTACGTGTCTGAGACCCAGTACTTC.

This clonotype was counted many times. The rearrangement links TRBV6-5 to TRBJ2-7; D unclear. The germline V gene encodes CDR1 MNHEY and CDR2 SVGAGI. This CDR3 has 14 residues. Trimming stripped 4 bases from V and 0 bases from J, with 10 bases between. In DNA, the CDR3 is TGTGCCAGCAGTTCTACGTCCTCCTCCTACGAGCAGTACTTC. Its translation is CASSSTSSSYEQYF.

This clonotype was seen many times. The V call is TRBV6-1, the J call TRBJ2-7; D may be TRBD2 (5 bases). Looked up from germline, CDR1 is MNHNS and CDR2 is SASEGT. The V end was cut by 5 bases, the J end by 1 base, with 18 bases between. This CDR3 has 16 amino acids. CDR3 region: CASSRSGITNSYEQYF. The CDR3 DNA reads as TGTGCCAGCAGTAGATCCGGGATAACCAATTCCTACGAGCAGTACTTC.

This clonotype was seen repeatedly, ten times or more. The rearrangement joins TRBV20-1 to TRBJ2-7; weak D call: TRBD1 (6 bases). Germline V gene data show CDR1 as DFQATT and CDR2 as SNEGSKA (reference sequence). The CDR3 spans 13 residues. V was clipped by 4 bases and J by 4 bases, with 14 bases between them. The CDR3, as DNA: TGCAGTGCTACACGGGACACCGCGTACGAGCAGTACTTC. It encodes CSATRDTAYEQYF.

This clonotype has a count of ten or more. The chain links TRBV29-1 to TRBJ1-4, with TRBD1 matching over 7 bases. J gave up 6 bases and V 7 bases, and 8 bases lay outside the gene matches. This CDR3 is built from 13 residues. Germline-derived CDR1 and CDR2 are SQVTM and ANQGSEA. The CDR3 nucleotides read TGCAGCGGGGGTGACAGGGTAGATGAAAAACTGTTTTTT. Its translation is CSGGDRVDEKLFF.

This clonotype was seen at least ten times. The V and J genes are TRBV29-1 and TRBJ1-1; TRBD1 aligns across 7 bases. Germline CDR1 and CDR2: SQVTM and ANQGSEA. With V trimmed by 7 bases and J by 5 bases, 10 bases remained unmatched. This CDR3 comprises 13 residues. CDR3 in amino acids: CSALQGRETEAFF. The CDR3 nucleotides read TGCAGCGCCCTACAGGGGAGGGAGACTGAAGCTTTCTTT.

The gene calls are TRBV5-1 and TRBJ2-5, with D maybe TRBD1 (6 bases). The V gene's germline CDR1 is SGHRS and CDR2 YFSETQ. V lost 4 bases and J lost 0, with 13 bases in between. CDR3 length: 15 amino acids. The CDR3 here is CASSPGQTDQETQYF. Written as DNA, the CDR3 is TGCGCCAGCAGCCCCGGACAGACCGACCAAGAGACCCAGTACTTC.

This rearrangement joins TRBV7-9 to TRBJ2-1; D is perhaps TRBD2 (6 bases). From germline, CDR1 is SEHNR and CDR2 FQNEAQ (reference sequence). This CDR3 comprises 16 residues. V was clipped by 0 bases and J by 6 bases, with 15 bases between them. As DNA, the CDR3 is TGTGCCAGCAGCTTAGCACACGGGAGCCCCTTCAATGAGCAGTTCTTC. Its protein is CASSLAHGSPFNEQFF.

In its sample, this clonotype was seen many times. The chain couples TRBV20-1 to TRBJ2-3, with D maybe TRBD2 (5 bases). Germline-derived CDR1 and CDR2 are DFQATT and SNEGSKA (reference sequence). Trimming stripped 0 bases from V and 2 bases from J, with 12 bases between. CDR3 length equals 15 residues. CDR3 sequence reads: CSARDYGLATDTQYF. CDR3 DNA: TGCAGTGCTAGAGATTACGGTCTAGCCACAGATACGCAGTATTTT.

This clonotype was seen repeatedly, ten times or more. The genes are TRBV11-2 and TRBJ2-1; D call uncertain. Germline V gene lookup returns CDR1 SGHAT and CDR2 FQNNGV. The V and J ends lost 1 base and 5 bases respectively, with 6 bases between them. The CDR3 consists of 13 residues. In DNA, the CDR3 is TGTGCCAGCAGCTTAGGTGTTAACAATGAGCAGTTCTTC. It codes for CASSLGVNNEQFF.

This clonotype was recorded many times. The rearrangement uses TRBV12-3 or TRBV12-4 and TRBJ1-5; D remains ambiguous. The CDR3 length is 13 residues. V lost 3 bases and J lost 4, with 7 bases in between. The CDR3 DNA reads TGTGCCAGCAGTTTTACCAGGAATCAGCCCCAGCATTTT. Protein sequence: CASSFTRNQPQHF.

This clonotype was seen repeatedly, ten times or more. The chain's CDR3 is CASSLLPTAAALNEKLFF. In nucleotides, the CDR3 is TGTGCCAGCAGCTTGCTCCCCACGGCAGCCGCGCTTAATGAAAAACTGTTTTTT. V is TRBV5-5 and J is TRBJ1-4; D gene unclear. The CDR3 has 18 amino acids. Trimming removed 1 base at V and 4 bases at J, with 20 bases between. The germline V gene encodes CDR1 SGHKS and CDR2 YYEKEE (reference sequence).

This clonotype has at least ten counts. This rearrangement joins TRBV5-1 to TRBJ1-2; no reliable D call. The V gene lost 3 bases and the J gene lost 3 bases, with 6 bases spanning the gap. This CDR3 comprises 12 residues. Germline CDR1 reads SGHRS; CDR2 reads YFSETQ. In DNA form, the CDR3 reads TGCGCCAGCAGCTGGGGAGACTATGGCTACACCTTC. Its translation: CASSWGDYGYTF.

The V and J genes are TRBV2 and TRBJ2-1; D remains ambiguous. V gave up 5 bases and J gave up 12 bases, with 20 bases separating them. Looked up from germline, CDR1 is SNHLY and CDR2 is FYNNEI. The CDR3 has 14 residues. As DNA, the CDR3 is TGTGCCAGCAGTTCCTCCCTCGGCGGCCCAAGGCAGTTCTTC. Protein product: CASSSSLGGPRQFF.